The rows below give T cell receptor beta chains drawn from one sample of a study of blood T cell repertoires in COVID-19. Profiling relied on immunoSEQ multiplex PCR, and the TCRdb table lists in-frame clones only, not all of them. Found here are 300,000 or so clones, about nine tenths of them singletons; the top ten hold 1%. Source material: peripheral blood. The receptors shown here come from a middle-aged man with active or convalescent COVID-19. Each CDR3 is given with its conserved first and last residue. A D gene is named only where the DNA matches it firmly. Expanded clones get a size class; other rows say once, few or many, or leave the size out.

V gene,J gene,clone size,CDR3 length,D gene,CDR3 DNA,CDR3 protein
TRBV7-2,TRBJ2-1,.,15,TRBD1,TGTGCCAGCAGCGGCACCGGGACAGGGGGCGGCGAGCAGTTCTTC,CASSGTGTGGGEQFF
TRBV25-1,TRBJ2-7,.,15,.,TGTGCCAGCAGTGAAAGGCAGGGTATCTCCTACGAGCAGTACTTC,CASSERQGISYEQYF
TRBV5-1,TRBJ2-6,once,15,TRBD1,TGCGCCAGCAGCGCCACAGGGGCTGGGGCCAACGTCCTGACTTTC,CASSATGAGANVLTF
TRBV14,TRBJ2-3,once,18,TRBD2,TGTGCCAGCAGCCACCCCGGGACTAGGAGGCTTAGCACAGATACGCAGTATTTT,CASSHPGTRRLSTDTQYF
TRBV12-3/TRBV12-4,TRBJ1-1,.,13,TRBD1,TGTGCCAGCAGTCCACGGACAGGGCGAGAAGCTTTCTTT,CASSPRTGREAFF
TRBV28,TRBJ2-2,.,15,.,TGTGCCAGCAGTTTTTGGCAGGTGAACACCGGGGAGCTGTTTTTT,CASSFWQVNTGELFF
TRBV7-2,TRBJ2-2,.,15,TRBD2,TGTGCCAGCAGCTTAACTAGCGGAAACACCGGGGAGCTGTTTTTT,CASSLTSGNTGELFF
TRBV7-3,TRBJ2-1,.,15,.,TGTGCCAGCAGCTCCGATTCGAGCTCCTACAATGAGCAGTTCTTC,CASSSDSSSYNEQFF
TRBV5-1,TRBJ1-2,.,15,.,TGCGCCAGCAGCGGATCGGACTCCCTAAACTATGGCTACACCTTC,CASSGSDSLNYGYTF
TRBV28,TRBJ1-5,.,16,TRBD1,TGTGCCAGCAGTGTGACAGGGGTTTATAGCAATCAGCCCCAGCATTTT,CASSVTGVYSNQPQHF
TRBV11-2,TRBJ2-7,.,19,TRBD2,TGTGCCAGCAGCTTAGTCAGGTCCACTAGCGGGGGGCCCCGCTACGAGCAGTACTTC,CASSLVRSTSGGPRYEQYF
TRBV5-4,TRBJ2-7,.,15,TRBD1,TGTGCCAGCAGCGGGGACAGGGGGCCCGCCTACGAGCAGTACTTC,CASSGDRGPAYEQYF
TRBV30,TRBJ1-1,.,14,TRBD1,TGTGCCTGGTTACCAAGAGCCACAGGGGGCGAGGCTTTCTTT,CAWLPRATGGEAFF
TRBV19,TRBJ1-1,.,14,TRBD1,TGTGCCAGCGGACCGGGACAGGGTTCGCCTGAAGCTTTCTTT,CASGPGQGSPEAFF
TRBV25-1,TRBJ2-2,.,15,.,TGTGCCAGCAGCCATTCCGGGACACACACCGGGGAGCTGTTTTTT,CASSHSGTHTGELFF
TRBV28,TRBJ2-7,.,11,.,TGTGCCAGCAGTTCCTTTTACGAGCAGTACTTC,CASSSFYEQYF
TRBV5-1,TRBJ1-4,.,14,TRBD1,TGCGCCAGCAGCCTGGGACAGAGAAATGAAAAACTGTTTTTT,CASSLGQRNEKLFF
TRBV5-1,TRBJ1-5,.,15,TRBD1,TGCGCCAGCAGCTTGGAGGGGACAGACAATCAGCCCCAGCATTTT,CASSLEGTDNQPQHF
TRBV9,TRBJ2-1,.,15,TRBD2,TGTGCCAGCAGCGTAACTAGCGGATATTACAATGAGCAGTTCTTC,CASSVTSGYYNEQFF
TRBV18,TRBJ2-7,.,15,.,TGTGCCAGCTCACCCGGACAGTCCACCTCCTACGAGCAGTACTTC,CASSPGQSTSYEQYF
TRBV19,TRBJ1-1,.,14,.,TGTGCCAGTACTTCTACAGGGACGAACACTGAAGCTTTCTTT,CASTSTGTNTEAFF
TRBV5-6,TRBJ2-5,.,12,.,TGTGCCAGCAGCTTAACACAGGAGACCCAGTACTTC,CASSLTQETQYF
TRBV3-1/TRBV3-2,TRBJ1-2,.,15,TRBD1,TGTGCCAGCAGCCGAGGACAGGGGGGGAACTATGGCTACACCTTC,CASSRGQGGNYGYTF
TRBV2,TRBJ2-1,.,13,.,TGTGCCAGCAGTGATGGACAGTACAATGAGCAGTTCTTC,CASSDGQYNEQFF
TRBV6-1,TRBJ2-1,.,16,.,TGTGCCAGCAGTGGGAGCGGGTACAGCTCCTACAATGAGCAGTTCTTC,CASSGSGYSSYNEQFF
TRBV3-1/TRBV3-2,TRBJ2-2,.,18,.,TGTGCCAGCAGCCAAGCCCCACCAAGGGTCGGGGACACCGGGGAGCTGTTTTTT,CASSQAPPRVGDTGELFF
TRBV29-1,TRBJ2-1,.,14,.,TGCAGCGTTGAAGCCCCGGGACTGCGCAATGAGCAGTTCTTC,CSVEAPGLRNEQFF
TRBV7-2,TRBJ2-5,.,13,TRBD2,TGTGCCAGCAGCCGGAGCGGGAAAGAGACCCAGTACTTC,CASSRSGKETQYF
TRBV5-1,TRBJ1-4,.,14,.,TGCGCCAGCGGGCCTGGGCCAGGAAAGGAAAAACTGTTTTTT,CASGPGPGKEKLFF
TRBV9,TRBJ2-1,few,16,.,TGTGCCAGCAGCGTAATGGTGCGGCCTAGCCACAATGAGCAGTTCTTC,CASSVMVRPSHNEQFF
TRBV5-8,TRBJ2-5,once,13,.,TGTGCCAGCAGACCGGAGGTGGAGGAGACCCAGTACTTC,CASRPEVEETQYF
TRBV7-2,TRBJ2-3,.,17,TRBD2,TGTGCCAGCAGCTCCTCCTACGGCGGGGGGGATACAGATACGCAGTATTTT,CASSSSYGGGDTDTQYF
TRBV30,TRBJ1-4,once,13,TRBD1,TGTGCCTGGAGGACAGGGGGTCGGGAAAAACTGTTTTTT,CAWRTGGREKLFF
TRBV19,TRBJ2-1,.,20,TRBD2,TGTGCCAGTAGTATAGATCGACTAGCGGGAGGGTTTAGCTCCTACAATGAGCAGTTCTTC,CASSIDRLAGGFSSYNEQFF
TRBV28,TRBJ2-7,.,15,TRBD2,TGTGCCAGCAGTTCGGGGGGGCCCAGCTCCTACGAGCAGTACTTC,CASSSGGPSSYEQYF
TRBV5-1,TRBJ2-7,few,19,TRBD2,TGCGCCAGCAGCATCAACATAGCCCCGACTAGCCGAAAGACCTACGAGCAGTACTTC,CASSINIAPTSRKTYEQYF
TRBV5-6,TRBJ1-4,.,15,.,TGTGCCAGCAGCTTGGCCGGCACAGGTAATGAAAAACTGTTTTTT,CASSLAGTGNEKLFF
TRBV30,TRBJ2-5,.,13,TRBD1,TGTGCCTGGGCCCAGGGGGCCGAAGAGACCCAGTACTTC,CAWAQGAEETQYF
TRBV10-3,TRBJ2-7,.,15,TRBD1,TGTGCCATCAGTGGTACGGACAGGACCATCCACGAGCAGTACTTC,CAISGTDRTIHEQYF
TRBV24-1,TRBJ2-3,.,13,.,TGTGCCACCAGTCGCGAGGCCTCAGATACGCAGTATTTT,CATSREASDTQYF
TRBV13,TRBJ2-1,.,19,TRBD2,TGTGCCAGCAGCTCCGCAATTCAACTAGCGGGGGTATCCTACAATGAGCAGTTCTTC,CASSSAIQLAGVSYNEQFF